The 13 T cell receptor beta chains below all came from one sample that was sequenced in a study of T cell changes during pregnancy in multiple sclerosis (dated by TCRdb to the late 2010s). Receptors were amplified or captured by the immunoSEQ multiplex PCR assay. TCRdb stores this immuneACCESS table with in-frame sequences only. Part of the clones is absent; in the studies checked, under half of the shortfall reflects unresolved V genes, and no reason is known for the rest. This sample is represented by about 42,000 clones; 91% of them were singletons. The ten largest clones add up to roughly 0.5% of the sample. The starting material was CD4+ T cells from peripheral blood mononuclear cells, obtained in the second trimester of pregnancy. The receptors originated from a female donor in good health, enrolled as a control in a pregnancy study.

V is TRBV9 and J is TRBJ2-1; D is perhaps TRBD2 (6 bases). CDR3 length: 15 amino acids. CDR1 is SGDLS, CDR2 YYNGEE, per germline. V dropped 4 bases and J dropped 4 bases, with 15 bases sitting between them. This CDR3 is CASSYGGSGYNEQFF. In nucleotides, the CDR3 is TGTGCCAGCAGCTACGGGGGTTCGGGGTACAATGAGCAGTTCTTC.

The rearrangement links TRBV7-3 to TRBJ1-4; D may be TRBD1 (5 bases). The CDR3 contains 13 residues. CDR1 SGHTA and CDR2 FQGTGA come from the germline V gene. V was cut by 0 bases and J by 10 bases, with 9 bases left in between. CDR3 sequence: CASSLTQGGKLFF. The CDR3 nucleotides read TGTGCCAGCAGCTTAACCCAGGGTGGAAAACTGTTTTTT. The whole variable domain, filled in from reference TRBV7-3 and TRBJ1-4, reads GAGVSQTPSNKVTEKGKYVELRCDPISGHTALYWYRQSLGQGPEFLIYFQGTGAADDSGLPNDRFFAVRPEGSVSTLKIQRTERGDSAVYLCASSLTQGGKLFFGSGTQLSVL.

This clone has only one observation. In DNA form, the CDR3 reads TGTGCCAGCAGTTACTCACCGGGCTCTGGAAACACCATATATTTT. It is translated as CASSYSPGSGNTIYF. The rearrangement joins TRBV6-6 to TRBJ1-3; no definite D call. CDR3 length: 15 residues. Per the germline V gene, CDR1 is MNHNY and CDR2 is SVGAGI (reference sequence). Trimming shortened V by 0 bases and J by 0 bases, and 6 bases separated the two germline ends.

The chain couples TRBV9 to TRBJ1-4; weak D call: TRBD1 (6 bases). From germline, CDR1 is SGDLS and CDR2 YYNGEE. The CDR3 is 17 amino acids. Trimming removed 3 bases from V and 2 bases from J, with 17 bases in between. In DNA, the CDR3 is TGTGCCAGCAGCGCTTACGCGCTGACAGGTACTAATGAAAAACTGTTTTTT. Its protein product is CASSAYALTGTNEKLFF.

The rearrangement joins TRBV4-2 to TRBJ2-7; TRBD1 matches at 9 bases. CDR1 is LGHNA, CDR2 YNFKEQ, per germline. The junction had 5 bases not matched to a gene; V was cut back by 2 bases and J by 0 bases. This CDR3 has 16 residues. The CDR3 reads CASSQRGTGFSYEQYF. In DNA form, the CDR3 reads TGTGCCAGCAGCCAAAGGGGGACAGGGTTCTCCTACGAGCAGTACTTC.

The chain recombines TRBV27 with TRBJ2-7; 7 bases align to TRBD1. Germline CDR1 is MNHEY and CDR2 is SMNVEV (reference sequence). Trimming removed 4 bases from V and 7 bases from J; junction bases left unmatched: 7. This CDR3 has 13 residues. The CDR3 loop is CASSSRAGGEQYF. In DNA form, the CDR3 reads TGTGCCAGCAGTTCCCGGGCAGGGGGTGAGCAGTACTTC.

The rearrangement links TRBV14 to TRBJ2-2; maybe TRBD2 (6 bases). V was shortened by 6 bases and J by 1 base, with 15 bases between the two germline ends. Germline CDR1 SGHDN, CDR2 FVKESK. CDR3 length: 16 amino acids. The CDR3 reads CASRRRRGRNTGELFF. The DNA for the CDR3 is TGTGCCAGCAGGAGGAGGCGGGGCAGGAACACCGGGGAGCTGTTTTTT.

The CDR3 reads CASSNGGLAGAYEQYF. The CDR3 bases are TGTGCCAGCAGCAACGGGGGGCTAGCGGGCGCCTACGAGCAGTACTTC. The chain joins TRBV21-1 to TRBJ2-7; the table's D call TRBD2 went unverified against the DNA. TRBV21-1 is described as a pseudogene. CDR3 length: 16 amino acids.

V is TRBV7-9 and J is TRBJ1-4, with a possible D match to TRBD1 (6 bases). With 5 bases removed from V and 2 bases from J, the gap between germline ends came to 15 bases. Germline loops: CDR1 SEHNR, CDR2 FQNEAQ (reference sequence). The CDR3 loop spans 16 amino acids. CDR3: CASSPASGGTNEKLFF. CDR3 coding DNA: TGTGCCAGCAGCCCGGCCTCTGGGGGCACTAATGAAAAACTGTTTTTT.

The V gene is TRBV6-5, the J gene TRBJ1-2; 7 nucleotides align to TRBD1. V dropped 8 bases and J dropped 7; count of bases not matched to a gene: 7. The germline V gene encodes CDR1 MNHEY and CDR2 SVGAGI. The CDR3 has 12 residues. This CDR3 reads CASGGGWVGYTF. The CDR3 DNA is TGTGCCAGCGGAGGGGGCTGGGTTGGCTACACCTTC.

With respect to this clone: A read error may produce the germline difference seen at one junction end. The V call is TRBV9, the J call TRBJ2-7, with D possibly being TRBD1 (5 bases). CDR3 size: 13 residues. The V gene's germline CDR1 is SGDLS and CDR2 YYNGEE. The CDR3 nucleotides are TGTGCCAGCAGCGTAGATGACAGCCGATCCCAAAACTTC. Protein: CASSVDDSRSQNF.

Here the CDR3 DNA reads TGTGCCAGCTCACCATTACAGACCTACAATGAGCAGTTCTTC. Encoded protein: CASSPLQTYNEQFF. The V and J genes are TRBV18 and TRBJ2-1; D not certain. Per germline, CDR1 KGHSH and CDR2 LQKENI. Trimming pared 2 bases from V and 2 bases from J, leaving 7 bases between. The CDR3 runs 14 residues.

This chain connects TRBV15 to TRBJ1-1; D is possibly TRBD1 (6 bases). The CDR3 loop spans 13 amino acids. The germline V gene has CDR1 LNHNV and CDR2 YYDKDF (reference sequence). Deletions cut 11 bases from V and 10 bases from J, with 23 bases between. The CDR3: CASRRGGGGRAFF. The CDR3, as DNA: TGTGCCTCGCGGAGGGGGGGAGGAGGGAGAGCTTTCTTT.